Presented here are 15 T cell receptor beta chains from one specimen sequenced in a study of blood T cell repertoires in COVID-19. Some clones are missing from TCRdb's copy, which holds only in-frame ones; the method was immunoSEQ multiplex PCR. The table includes some 150,000 clones, around 82% detected once. The sequenced sample consisted of peripheral blood. The receptor set was obtained from a man between 60 and 75 years old with active or convalescent COVID-19.

A single count supports this clone. The V call is TRBV5-1, the J call TRBJ1-5, with D tentatively TRBD1 (5 bases). The germline V gene has CDR1 SGHRS and CDR2 YFSETQ. There are 15 residues in the CDR3. With 2 bases removed from V and 1 base from J, the gap between germline ends came to 10 bases. The CDR3 nucleotides read TGCGCCAGCAGCTTAGATCAGGGAAGCAATCAGCCCCAGCATTTT. It translates to CASSLDQGSNQPQHF.

The CDR3: CASGPAQGRPYNEQFF. The CDR3 nucleotides read TGTGCTAGTGGTCCAGCTCAGGGGAGACCCTACAATGAGCAGTTCTTC. The chain recombines TRBV12-5 with TRBJ2-1; D is possibly TRBD1 (6 bases). Germline V CDR1 and CDR2: LGHNT, FRNRAP. This CDR3 is built from 16 residues. V lost 5 bases, J lost 2 bases, and 16 bases lay in between.

The V and J genes are TRBV10-3 and TRBJ2-1, with 8 bases identical to TRBD1. The germline V gene has CDR1 ENHRY and CDR2 SYGVKD. Unmatched junction bases numbered 5, after V lost 2 bases and J lost 2 bases. The CDR3 runs to 16 residues. CDR3 residues: CAISEPDRAPYNEQFF. The CDR3 region has the DNA TGTGCCATCAGTGAGCCGGACAGGGCCCCCTACAATGAGCAGTTCTTC.

The chain combines TRBV10-3 with TRBJ2-7, with 7 bases identical to TRBD2. In germline, CDR1 is ENHRY, CDR2 SYGVKD. Trimming cost V 3 bases and J 7 bases; bases outside gene matches: 9. This CDR3 region has 14 residues. CDR3 nucleotide sequence: TGTGCCATCAGTGATATTAGTGGGGGGGAAGAGCAGTACTTC. Translating gives CAISDISGGEEQYF.

This clone was recorded only once. The chain joins TRBV6-6 to TRBJ2-6, with TRBD1 identical over 9 bases. Unmatched junction bases numbered 6, after V lost 5 bases and J lost 4 bases. The CDR3 loop spans 16 amino acids. Germline V CDR1 and CDR2: MNHNY, SVGAGI (reference sequence). CDR3 sequence reads: CASSKQGARGANVLTF. In DNA, the CDR3 is TGTGCCAGCAGTAAACAGGGGGCGAGGGGGGCCAACGTCCTGACTTTC.

This clone was picked up one time. This chain uses TRBV3-1 (or the pseudogene TRBV3-2) with TRBJ2-7; D gene unclear. The V end lost 3 bases, the J end lost 2 bases, and 14 bases lay between the germline ends. Per the germline V gene, CDR1 is LGHDT and CDR2 is YNNKEL (reference sequence). The CDR3 has 15 residues. CDR3 amino acids: CASSHVFGLPYEQYF. The CDR3 bases are TGTGCCAGCAGCCACGTCTTTGGCTTACCCTACGAGCAGTACTTC.

In this sample, this clone turned up once. This chain connects TRBV7-2 to TRBJ2-7; 13 bases fit TRBD2. This CDR3 is 16 amino acids long. The germline gives CDR1 SGHTA, CDR2 FQGNSA. The V and J ends lost 3 bases and 7 bases, in that order; junction bases with no gene match: 9. CDR3 DNA sequence: TGTGCCAGCAGCTTTTCAGGACTAGCGGGAGTCAGGGAGCAGTACTTC. Amino acids: CASSFSGLAGVREQYF.

V usage is TRBV19 and J usage is TRBJ2-1, with D tentatively TRBD2 (6 bases). Trimming took off 3 bases at V and 12 bases at J, with 9 bases between the two ends. Germline V gene data show CDR1 as LNHDA and CDR2 as SQIVND (reference sequence). The CDR3 loop spans 11 amino acids. CDR3 nucleotide sequence: TGTGCCAGTAGTATCCGGGGGTGGCAGTTCTTC. It specifies CASSIRGWQFF. Full variable domain (outside the CDR3, taken from reference TRBV19 and TRBJ2-1): DGGITQSPKYLFRKEGQNVTLSCEQNLNHDAMYWYRQDPGQGLRLIYYSQIVNDFQKGDIAEGYSVSREKKESFPLTVTSAQKNPTAFYLCASSIRGWQFFGPGTRLTVL.

The CDR3, as DNA: TGTGCCAGCAGCTTACTCCTGACAGACCAAGAGACCCAGTACTTC. Protein sequence: CASSLLLTDQETQYF. The J gene is TRBJ2-5, the V gene TRBV7-2; D is perhaps TRBD1 (5 bases). Per the germline V gene, CDR1 is SGHTA and CDR2 is FQGNSA. V was cut by 2 bases and J by 0 bases, with 10 bases left in between. This CDR3 has 15 residues.

The rearrangement uses TRBV10-3 and TRBJ2-7; D possibly corresponds to TRBD1 (5 bases). The V gene's germline CDR1 is ENHRY and CDR2 SYGVKD. This CDR3 spans 14 amino acids. V was pared by 2 bases and J by 0 bases, with 8 bases between. CDR3 in DNA: TGTGCCATCAGTGAGGGGGCCGGCTCCTACGAGCAGTACTTC. Amino acid sequence: CAISEGAGSYEQYF.

The chain couples TRBV7-2 to TRBJ2-2; 12 nucleotides align to TRBD2. The CDR3 runs 18 residues. With V trimmed by 5 bases and J by 4 bases, 11 bases remained unmatched. CDR1 SGHTA and CDR2 FQGNSA come from the germline V gene. CDR3 DNA: TGTGCCAGCAGCACAAGACTAGCGGGAGATAGAGGCACCGGGGAGCTGTTTTTT. Amino acid sequence: CASSTRLAGDRGTGELFF.

The V call is TRBV6-6, the J call TRBJ2-3, with D perhaps matching TRBD2 (6 bases). Trimming took off 5 bases at V and 5 bases at J, with 14 bases between the two ends. The CDR3 sequence is 14 residues long. Germline assignment: CDR1 MNHNY and CDR2 SVGAGI (reference sequence). CDR3 sequence: CASSPGGTRDTQYF. CDR3 nucleotides: TGTGCCAGCAGTCCCGGCGGGACGAGAGATACGCAGTATTTT.

J is TRBJ2-2 and V is TRBV27; 7 nucleotides match TRBD2. The CDR3 consists of 15 residues. Germline V gene data show CDR1 as MNHEY and CDR2 as SMNVEV (reference sequence). V lost 7 bases to trimming and J lost 5 bases; unmatched junction nucleotides: 10. The chain's CDR3 is CASTIGRGVTGELFF. CDR3 sequence (DNA): TGTGCCAGCACAATCGGTCGGGGGGTGACCGGGGAGCTGTTTTTT.

The chain links TRBV7-5 to TRBJ2-7; the DNA was not used to check the table's D call, TRBD2. TRBV7-5 is labeled a pseudogene. This CDR3 is 13 amino acids long. CDR3 loop: CVHGPGGYHEQYF. The CDR3 DNA reads as TGTGTCCACGGGCCGGGAGGGTACCACGAGCAGTACTTC.

The chain has TRBV5-1 and TRBJ2-7; 8 bases match TRBD2. The germline V gene encodes CDR1 SGHRS and CDR2 YFSETQ. Trimming took 9 bases from V and 3 from J; bases not matched to a gene: 11. The CDR3 runs to 14 residues. The CDR3 spells CAIKSNREGYEQYF. The CDR3, as DNA: TGCGCCATTAAGTCAAATCGGGAGGGCTACGAGCAGTACTTC.